This T cell receptor beta chain comes out of a study of response to subunit inactivated influenza vaccine. One entry per CDR3 protein, called by TCRdb with MiXCR from the RT-PCR reads. The sample contains hundreds of thousands of distinct CDR3 sequences, 10% to 12% of which appear only once. V was clipped by 4 bases and J by 1 base, with 12 bases between them. CDR3 size: 15 residues. The V gene's germline CDR1 is SGHRS and CDR2 YFSETQ. The sample holds many counts of this clonotype. This sample also appeared in a second study, on T cells expressing NK-cell markers. From that study: Making the TCR beta cDNA relied on 5'RACE template switching with UMIs. In about six donors, dominant CD3+CD56+NKG2C+ clonotypes ranked among the top 10 CD8+ clonotypes.

V gene TRBV5-1 combines with J gene TRBJ2-1, with D perhaps being TRBD1 or TRBD2 (5 bases each). Sequences were derived from PBMCs from blood, sampled on the day of vaccination. This clonotype was obtained from a man aged 50-59 years who received an inactivated influenza vaccine. The CDR3 DNA reads as TGCGCCAGCAGCCTCGGGACGGGATCCTACAATGAGCAGTTCTTC. This encodes CASSLGTGSYNEQFF. Drawing the rest from reference TRBV5-1 and TRBJ2-1, the complete variable domain is KAGVTQTPRYLIKTRGQQVTLSCSPISGHRSVSWYQQTPGQGLQFLFEYFSETQRNKGNFPGRFSGRQFSNSRSEMNVSTLELGDSALYLCASSLGTGSYNEQFFGPGTRLTVL.